The rows below give T cell receptor beta chains drawn from one sample of a study of Ad26.COV2.S vaccination and SARS-CoV-2 variants. Method: immunoSEQ multiplex PCR; TCRdb's copy keeps in-frame clones and lacks some. Found here are 180,000 or so clones, approximately 88% of them singletons; the top ten hold approximately 6%. The sequenced sample was peripheral blood, obtained after recovery from COVID-19. The receptors stem from a human donor who had recovered from COVID-19. Both conserved end residues are part of each CDR3. D genes are given only for firm matches. The size field is filled for only some rows; it gives once, few, many or a size class.

CDR3aa,CDR3nt,d_gene,j_gene,v_gene,abundance
CASSSRQGTGNTIYF,TGTGCCAGCAGTTCAAGACAGGGAACAGGAAACACCATATATTTT,TRBD1,TRBJ1-3,TRBV6-6,.
CASSPRSGQGYMNTEAFF,TGTGCCAGCTCACCACGGAGTGGACAGGGATACATGAACACTGAAGCTTTCTTT,TRBD1,TRBJ1-1,TRBV18,.
CASSPPGGRSTGELFF,TGTGCCAGCAGCCCTCCGGGGGGGAGAAGCACCGGGGAGCTGTTTTTT,TRBD2,TRBJ2-2,TRBV7-2,.
CASSQGGSNTGELFF,TGTGCCAGCAGCCAAGGGGGATCGAACACCGGGGAGCTGTTTTTT,.,TRBJ2-2,TRBV5-6,.
CASSVGREGYTF,TGTGCCAGCAGCGTAGGTAGGGAAGGCTACACCTTC,.,TRBJ1-2,TRBV9,.
CASSGYRLNSGNTIYF,TGTGCCAGCAGCGGCTACCGGCTGAACTCTGGAAACACCATATATTTT,.,TRBJ1-3,TRBV11-2,.
CASSVAVVADTQYF,TGTGCCAGCAGCGTAGCCGTGGTGGCAGATACGCAGTATTTT,.,TRBJ2-3,TRBV9,few
CAASGTSGYEQYF,TGTGCCGCCTCCGGGACTAGCGGCTACGAGCAGTACTTC,TRBD2,TRBJ2-7,TRBV10-3,few
CASSQGVLLETQYF,TGCGCCAGCAGCCAAGGGGTTCTATTAGAGACCCAGTACTTC,.,TRBJ2-5,TRBV4-1,.
CASQGQYSTDTQYF,TGTGCCAGTCAGGGGCAATACAGCACAGATACGCAGTATTTT,.,TRBJ2-3,TRBV28,.
CASSSLGQTGTEAFF,TGTGCCAGCAGCTCTTTAGGACAGACGGGAACTGAAGCTTTCTTT,.,TRBJ1-1,TRBV7-8,.
CASTEVAGISTTNTGELFF,TGTGCCAGCACCGAGGTAGCGGGAATTAGTACTACGAACACCGGGGAGCTGTTTTTT,TRBD2,TRBJ2-2,TRBV2,.
CSASSGGAQNEQFF,TGCAGTGCTAGTAGCGGGGGGGCACAAAATGAGCAGTTCTTC,TRBD2,TRBJ2-1,TRBV20-1,.
CATSSRARTPPEAFF,TGTGCCACCAGCAGCCGGGCCCGAACCCCCCCTGAAGCTTTCTTT,.,TRBJ1-1,TRBV15,few
CASSAGVAGAGEQFF,TGTGCCAGCAGCGCCGGGGTAGCGGGAGCAGGTGAGCAGTTCTTC,TRBD2,TRBJ2-1,TRBV9,.
CATSRTYNEQFF,TGTGCCACCAGCAGGACTTACAATGAGCAGTTCTTC,.,TRBJ2-1,TRBV15,once
CARSGESPTDTQYF,TGTGCCAGGTCGGGGGAAAGTCCCACAGATACGCAGTATTTT,.,TRBJ2-3,TRBV9,.
CASSGRLEMYSGNTIYF,TGTGCCAGCAGTGGCAGACTGGAAATGTACTCTGGAAACACCATATATTTT,.,TRBJ1-3,TRBV6-1,once
CASSQDWVGDTQYF,TGTGCCAGCAGCCAAGATTGGGTTGGAGATACGCAGTATTTT,.,TRBJ2-3,TRBV14,.
CSVEGDFVGQGNYNEQFF,TGCAGCGTTGAGGGCGATTTCGTAGGACAGGGGAACTACAATGAGCAGTTCTTC,TRBD1,TRBJ2-1,TRBV29-1,.
CASSSSTRSHVTEAFF,.,.,TRBJ1-1,TRBV6-6,.
CASSLWATRVSYEQYF,TGTGCCAGCAGTTTATGGGCAACGAGGGTATCCTACGAGCAGTACTTC,.,TRBJ2-7,TRBV28,.
CASSIEGGSYNEQFF,TGTGCCAGTAGTATAGAAGGGGGCTCCTACAATGAGCAGTTCTTC,.,TRBJ2-1,TRBV19,.
CASSYYGGLAFF,TGTGCCAGCAGTTACTACGGGGGGCTAGCTTTCTTT,.,TRBJ1-1,TRBV6-6,.
CASSYSGGLAFF,TGTGCCAGCAGTTACTCGGGGGGCCTTGCTTTCTTT,.,TRBJ1-1,TRBV6-5,.
CAPTGGYEQYF,TGTGCCCCCACAGGGGGCTACGAGCAGTACTTC,TRBD1,TRBJ2-7,TRBV30,.
CASSPQRDEQYF,TGTGCCAGCAGTCCCCAGAGGGACGAGCAGTACTTC,.,TRBJ2-7,TRBV6-6,.
CASSEAWGRTDSITDTQYF,TGTGCCAGCAGTGAAGCCTGGGGAAGGACAGACTCAATCACAGATACGCAGTATTTT,.,TRBJ2-3,TRBV2,.
CASRPGLSGELFF,TGTGCCAGCAGACCCGGACTAAGCGGGGAGCTGTTTTTT,.,TRBJ2-2,TRBV27,.
CASSALAGTETQYF,TGTGCCAGCAGTGCTCTAGCGGGGACGGAGACCCAGTACTTC,TRBD2,TRBJ2-5,TRBV25-1,once
CASSDPPGGKETQYF,TGTGCCAGCAGCGACCCTCCCGGGGGGAAAGAGACCCAGTACTTC,TRBD2,TRBJ2-5,TRBV6-5,.
CASIPYVGGNTIYF,TGTGCCAGCATACCGTACGTGGGAGGAAACACCATATATTTT,.,TRBJ1-3,TRBV7-2,.
CASSFRLAGIPYEQYF,TGTGCCAGCAGCTTCCGACTAGCGGGGATTCCCTACGAGCAGTACTTC,TRBD2,TRBJ2-7,TRBV7-8,.
CASSLLASWSYNEQFF,TGTGCCAGCAGCTTGTTGGCTAGCTGGTCCTACAATGAGCAGTTCTTC,.,TRBJ2-1,TRBV7-9,.
CASSYGRASFYEKLFF,TGTGCCAGCAGTTACGGAAGGGCCTCGTTTTATGAAAAACTGTTTTTT,.,TRBJ1-4,TRBV6-6,once
CASSPGGRGTEAFF,TGTGCCAGCAGCCCAGGAGGGCGGGGGACTGAAGCTTTCTTT,.,TRBJ1-1,TRBV7-3,.
CASSPPSQGPSYEQYF,TGTGCCAGCAGCCCACCGAGCCAGGGACCCTCCTACGAGCAGTACTTC,.,TRBJ2-7,TRBV7-9,few
CASGFSTGLNYNEQFF,TGTGCTAGTGGTTTCAGCACGGGACTGAACTACAATGAGCAGTTCTTC,.,TRBJ2-1,TRBV12-5,.
CASSSIASGGYNEQFF,TGTGCCAGCAGCTCCATCGCTAGCGGGGGCTACAATGAGCAGTTCTTC,TRBD2,TRBJ2-1,TRBV11-2,.
CASSFGRGGQFF,TGTGCCAGCAGCTTCGGTCGGGGCGGCCAGTTCTTC,.,TRBJ2-1,TRBV5-8,once
CASSQGSRRETQYF,TGCGCCAGCAGCCAAGGGTCCCGGAGGGAGACCCAGTACTTC,.,TRBJ2-5,TRBV4-1,.
CASSGRENWNEQFF,TGTGCCAGCAGTGGGCGGGAGAATTGGAATGAGCAGTTCTTC,TRBD2,TRBJ2-1,TRBV9,.
CASSYSPRDRQYF,TGTGCCAGCAGTTACTCCCCGAGGGACAGGCAGTACTTC,TRBD1,TRBJ2-7,TRBV6-6,once
CASSFRGLAGSGEQFF,TGCGCCAGCAGCTTTAGGGGACTAGCGGGATCAGGTGAGCAGTTCTTC,TRBD2,TRBJ2-1,TRBV5-1,.
CASSARLIRGGEQFF,TGTGCCAGCAGCGCCCGACTGATTAGGGGCGGTGAGCAGTTCTTC,.,TRBJ2-1,TRBV9,once